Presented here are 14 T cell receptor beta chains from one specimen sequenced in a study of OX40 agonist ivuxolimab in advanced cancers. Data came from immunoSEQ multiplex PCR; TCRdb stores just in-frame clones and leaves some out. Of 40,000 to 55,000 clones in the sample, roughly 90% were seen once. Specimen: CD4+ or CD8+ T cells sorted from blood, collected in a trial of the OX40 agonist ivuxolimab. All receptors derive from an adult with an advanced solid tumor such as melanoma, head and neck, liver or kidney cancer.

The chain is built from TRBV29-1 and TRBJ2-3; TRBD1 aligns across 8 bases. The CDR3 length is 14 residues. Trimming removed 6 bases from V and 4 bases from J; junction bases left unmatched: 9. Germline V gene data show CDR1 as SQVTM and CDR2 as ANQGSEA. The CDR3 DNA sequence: TGCAGCGTGACCGGGACAGGTTATGCAGATACGCAGTATTTT. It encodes CSVTGTGYADTQYF.

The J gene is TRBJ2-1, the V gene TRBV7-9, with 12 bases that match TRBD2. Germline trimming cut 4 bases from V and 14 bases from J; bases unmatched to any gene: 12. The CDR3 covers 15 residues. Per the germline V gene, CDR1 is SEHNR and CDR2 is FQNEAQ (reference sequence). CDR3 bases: TGTGCCAGCAGCTCCGGGGGCCTAGCGGGGGGGCGTGAGTTCTTC. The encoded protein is CASSSGGLAGGREFF.

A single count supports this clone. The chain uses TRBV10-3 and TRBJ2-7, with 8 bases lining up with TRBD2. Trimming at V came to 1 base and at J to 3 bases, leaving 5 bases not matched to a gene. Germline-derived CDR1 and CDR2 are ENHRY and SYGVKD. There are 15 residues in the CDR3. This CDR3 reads CAISELAGGDYEQYF. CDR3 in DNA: TGTGCCATCAGTGAGTTGGCGGGAGGAGACTACGAGCAGTACTTC.

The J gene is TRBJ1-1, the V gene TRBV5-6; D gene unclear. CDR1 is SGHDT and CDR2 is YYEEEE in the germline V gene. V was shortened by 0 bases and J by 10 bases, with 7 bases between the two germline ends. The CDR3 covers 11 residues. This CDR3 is CASSLGTGAFF. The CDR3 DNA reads TGTGCCAGCAGCTTGGGGACCGGAGCTTTCTTT.

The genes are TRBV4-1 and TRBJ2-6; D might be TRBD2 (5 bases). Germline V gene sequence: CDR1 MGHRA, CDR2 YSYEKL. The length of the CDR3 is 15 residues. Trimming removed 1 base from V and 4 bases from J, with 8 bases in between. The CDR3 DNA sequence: TGCGCCAGCAGCCAAGGAGTAGCGGGGGCCAACGTCCTGACTTTC. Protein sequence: CASSQGVAGANVLTF.

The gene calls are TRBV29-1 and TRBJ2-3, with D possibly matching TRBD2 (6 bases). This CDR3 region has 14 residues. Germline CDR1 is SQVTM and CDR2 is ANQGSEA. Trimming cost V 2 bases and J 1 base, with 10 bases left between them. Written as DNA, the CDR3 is TGCAGCGTTGAACTCCGGGAGCGCACAGATACGCAGTATTTT. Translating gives CSVELRERTDTQYF.

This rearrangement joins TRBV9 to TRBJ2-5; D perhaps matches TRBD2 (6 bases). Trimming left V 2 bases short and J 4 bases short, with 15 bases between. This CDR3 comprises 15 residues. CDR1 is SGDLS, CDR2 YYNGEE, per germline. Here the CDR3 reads CASSVGDSGGETQYF. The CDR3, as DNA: TGTGCCAGCAGCGTCGGGGACTCCGGGGGAGAGACCCAGTACTTC.

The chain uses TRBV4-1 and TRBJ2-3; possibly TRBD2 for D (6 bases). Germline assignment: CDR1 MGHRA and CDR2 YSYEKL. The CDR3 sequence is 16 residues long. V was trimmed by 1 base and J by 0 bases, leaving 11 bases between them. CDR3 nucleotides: TGCGCCAGCAGCCAAGTCGGGCGGGGTAGCACAGATACGCAGTATTTT. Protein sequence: CASSQVGRGSTDTQYF.

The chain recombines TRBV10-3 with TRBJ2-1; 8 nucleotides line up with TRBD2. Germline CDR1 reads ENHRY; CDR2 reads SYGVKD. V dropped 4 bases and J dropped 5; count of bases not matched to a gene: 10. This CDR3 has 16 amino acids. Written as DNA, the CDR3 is TGTGCCATCAGTGTCTCCAGCGGGGGTGTGAACAATGAGCAGTTCTTC. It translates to CAISVSSGGVNNEQFF.

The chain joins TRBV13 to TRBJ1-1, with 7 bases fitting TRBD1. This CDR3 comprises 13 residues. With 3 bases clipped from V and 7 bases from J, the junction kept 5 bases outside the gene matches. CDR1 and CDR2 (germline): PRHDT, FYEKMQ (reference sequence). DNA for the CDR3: TGTGCCAGCAGCTTCGCCGGGACAGATGAAGCTTTCTTT. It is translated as CASSFAGTDEAFF.

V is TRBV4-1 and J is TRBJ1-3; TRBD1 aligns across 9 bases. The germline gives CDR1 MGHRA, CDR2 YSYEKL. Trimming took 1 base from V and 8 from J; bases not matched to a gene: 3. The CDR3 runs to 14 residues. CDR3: CASSQGQGEDTIYF. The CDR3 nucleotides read TGCGCCAGCAGCCAAGGACAGGGGGAGGACACCATATATTTT.

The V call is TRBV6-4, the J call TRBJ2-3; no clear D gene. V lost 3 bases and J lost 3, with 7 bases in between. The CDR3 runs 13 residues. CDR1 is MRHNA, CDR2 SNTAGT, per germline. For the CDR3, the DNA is TGTGCCAGCAGTGAACGTGAAACAGATACGCAGTATTTT. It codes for CASSERETDTQYF.

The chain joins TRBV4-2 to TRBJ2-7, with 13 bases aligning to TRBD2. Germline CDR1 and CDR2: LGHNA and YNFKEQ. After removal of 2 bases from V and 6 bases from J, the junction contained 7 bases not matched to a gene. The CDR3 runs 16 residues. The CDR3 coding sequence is TGTGCCAGCAGCCAAACCGGGACTAGCGGGAAAATCGAGCAGTACTTC. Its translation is CASSQTGTSGKIEQYF.

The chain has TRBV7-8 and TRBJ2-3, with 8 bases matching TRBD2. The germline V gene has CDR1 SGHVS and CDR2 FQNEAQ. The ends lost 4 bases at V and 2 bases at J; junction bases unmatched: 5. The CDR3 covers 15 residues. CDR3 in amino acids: CASSSQAGDTDTQYF. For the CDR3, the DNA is TGTGCCAGCAGCTCACAAGCGGGAGACACAGATACGCAGTATTTT.